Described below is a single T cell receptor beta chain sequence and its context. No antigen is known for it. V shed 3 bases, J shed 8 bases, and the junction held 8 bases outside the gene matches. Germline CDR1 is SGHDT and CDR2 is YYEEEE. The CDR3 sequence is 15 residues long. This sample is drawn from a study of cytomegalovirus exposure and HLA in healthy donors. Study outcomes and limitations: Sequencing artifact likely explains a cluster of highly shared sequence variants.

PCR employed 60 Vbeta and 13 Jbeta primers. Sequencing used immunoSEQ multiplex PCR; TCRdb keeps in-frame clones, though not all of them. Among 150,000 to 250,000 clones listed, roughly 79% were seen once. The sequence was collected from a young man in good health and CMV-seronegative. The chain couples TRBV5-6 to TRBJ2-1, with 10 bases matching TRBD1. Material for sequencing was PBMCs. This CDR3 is CASSSGTGALDEQFF. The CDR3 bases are TGTGCCAGCAGCTCGGGGACAGGGGCTTTAGATGAGCAGTTCTTC.